What follows is one T cell receptor beta chain and its context. Antigen specificity is unknown. TCRdb keeps only in-frame clones here, not all; method: immunoSEQ multiplex PCR. This sample has 37,000 or so clones, with about 86% found just once. The data originate from a study of lymphopenia after photon versus proton radiotherapy. Study outcomes and limitations: Authors raise, but do not show, better survival with proton therapy. Larger post-nadir TCR diversity loss correlated inversely with survival in deceased patients. After the lymphocyte nadir, photon-treated repertoires showed oligoclonal expansion, especially of CD8+ Temra cells.

V lost 5 bases to trimming and J lost 3 bases; unmatched junction nucleotides: 6. The CDR3 extends over 15 amino acids. CDR1 is SGHVS and CDR2 is FNYEAQ in the germline V gene. The TCR sequence derives from a woman in her 70s with pancreatic cancer. Some clones in this sample may be carry-over from other donors' samples. The sequenced sample was peripheral blood, obtained from a patient treated with proton-based radiotherapy. The chain combines TRBV7-6 with TRBJ2-5; 10 bases map to TRBD2. The CDR3 protein is CASSTWTSGEETQYF. CDR3 nucleotide sequence: TGTGCCAGCAGCACCTGGACTAGCGGCGAAGAGACCCAGTACTTC.